These T cell receptor beta chains were read from a single sample in a study of T cells in narcolepsy. Here immunoSEQ multiplex PCR was the method, and the copy in TCRdb shows in-frame clones only, minus some. Here the sample spans some 25,000 clones, roughly 85% being singletons. The sample was memory (CD45RA-) CD4+ T cells from blood. The source of these receptors is a human donor in good health. Both conserved end residues are part of each CDR3. Each record gives: V gene, J gene, clone size, D gene, CDR3 protein, CDR3 DNA. D genes are given only for firm matches. Only part of the rows carry a size: once, few, many, or a class if the clone is expanded.

>TRBV5-1|TRBJ1-2|once|TRBD1
CASSLQGSGYTF
TGCGCCAGCAGCTTACAGGGGTCTGGCTACACCTTC
>TRBV7-9|TRBJ2-5|-|TRBD2
CAMGGGQETQYF
TGTGCCATGGGCGGGGGCCAAGAGACCCAGTACTTC
>TRBV5-4|TRBJ2-1|-|TRBD2
CASSPSGKVGYEQFF
TGTGCCAGCAGCCCTAGCGGGAAAGTAGGGTATGAGCAGTTCTTC
>TRBV6-5|TRBJ2-1|-|TRBD2
CASSYLGLADEQFF
TGTGCCAGCAGTTATCTGGGACTAGCCGACGAGCAGTTCTTC
>TRBV7-8|TRBJ2-7|-|TRBD2
CASSLRESPIYEQYF
TGTGCCAGCAGCTTGCGGGAGAGCCCAATCTACGAGCAGTACTTC
>TRBV6-1|TRBJ2-6|-|-
CASSETLIPSSGANVLTF
TGTGCCAGCAGTGAAACACTGATACCGAGCTCTGGGGCCAACGTCCTGACTTTC
>TRBV27|TRBJ2-7|-|TRBD2
CASRPGLAGVPEQYF
TGTGCCAGCAGACCAGGACTAGCGGGAGTCCCCGAGCAGTACTTC
>TRBV27|TRBJ1-1|-|TRBD1
CASSLGQGRVNTEAFF
TGTGCCAGCAGTCTTGGACAGGGTCGGGTGAACACTGAAGCTTTCTTT
>TRBV6-1|TRBJ2-4|few|-
CASSDRAARNIQYF
TGTGCCAGCAGTGACCGCGCAGCTCGGAACATTCAGTACTTC
>TRBV11-2|TRBJ1-1|once|-
CASTQDSLNTEAFF
TGTGCCAGCACCCAGGACAGCTTGAACACTGAAGCTTTCTTT
>TRBV6-6|TRBJ1-5|-|-
CASKGDGSGQPQHF
TGTGCCAGCAAGGGGGACGGCTCTGGACAGCCCCAGCATTTT
>TRBV28|TRBJ2-5|-|TRBD1
CASSPGDRLQETQYF
TGTGCCAGCAGTCCGGGGGACAGGTTACAAGAGACCCAGTACTTC
>TRBV28|TRBJ2-1|-|TRBD1
CASSLGQGVFNEQFF
TGTGCCAGCAGTTTAGGACAGGGAGTATTCAATGAGCAGTTCTTC
>TRBV29-1|TRBJ1-1|-|-
CSLIRATEAFF
TGCAGCCTGATTCGGGCCACTGAAGCTTTCTTT
>TRBV11-1|TRBJ2-1|-|-
CASSFGTNYNEQFF
TGTGCCAGCAGCTTCGGGACAAACTACAATGAGCAGTTCTTC
>TRBV7-9|TRBJ2-1|-|TRBD2
CASSLGTSGAINEQFF
TGTGCCAGCAGCTTAGGGACTAGCGGAGCCATCAATGAGCAGTTCTTC
>TRBV5-3|TRBJ1-4|-|TRBD1
CASSEGQAEEKLFF
TGTGCCAGCAGCGAAGGACAGGCGGAAGAAAAACTGTTTTTT
>TRBV20-1|TRBJ2-5|-|-
CSASYQETQYF
TGCAGTGCAAGTTATCAAGAGACCCAGTACTTC
>TRBV10-3|TRBJ2-2|-|-
CAITSDTGELFF
TGTGCCATCACTTCCGACACCGGGGAGCTGTTTTTT
>TRBV9|TRBJ2-2|-|TRBD1
CASSGSGTGGTGELFF
TGTGCCAGCAGCGGATCCGGGACAGGGGGCACCGGGGAGCTGTTTTTT
>TRBV7-2|TRBJ1-2|-|-
CASSPDLGAYGYTF
TGTGCCAGCAGCCCCGACCTTGGGGCCTATGGCTACACCTTC
>TRBV28|TRBJ2-7|-|-
CASSLPFRGYEQYF
TGTGCCAGCAGTTTGCCCTTCCGGGGTTACGAGCAGTACTTC
>TRBV19|TRBJ2-5|-|-
CASSIDWSGGRQETQYF
TGTGCCAGTAGTATAGATTGGTCCGGGGGCCGTCAAGAGACCCAGTACTTC
>TRBV5-4|TRBJ1-2|-|-
CASSLASLGGYTF
TGTGCCAGCAGCTTGGCCAGCCTCGGTGGCTACACCTTC
>TRBV28|TRBJ1-3|-|-
CASLLGGAGNTIYF
TGTGCCAGTCTCCTAGGGGGTGCTGGAAACACCATATATTTT
>TRBV7-8|TRBJ2-7|-|TRBD1
CASSLGDRGRLAGTISYEQYF
TGTGCCAGCAGCTTAGGGGACAGGGGGCGGCTAGCGGGAACTATCTCCTACGAGCAGTACTTC
>TRBV5-1|TRBJ2-5|-|-
CASSSGPGTAIQETQYF
TGCGCCAGCAGCTCTGGGCCCGGGACGGCGATCCAAGAGACCCAGTACTTC
>TRBV27|TRBJ2-7|-|-
CASARRGYEQYF
TGTGCCAGCGCCCGGAGAGGGTACGAGCAGTACTTC
>TRBV19|TRBJ2-3|-|-
CASGTLSAGLTQYF
TGTGCCAGCGGCACCCTGTCGGCCGGTCTTACGCAGTATTTT
>TRBV19|TRBJ2-1|-|TRBD2
CASSPRLAGGPGKNEQFF
TGTGCCAGTAGTCCGCGACTAGCGGGAGGCCCAGGGAAAAATGAGCAGTTCTTC
>TRBV7-9|TRBJ1-5|-|TRBD1
CASSEDRAGNQPQHF
TGTGCCAGCAGTGAGGACAGGGCCGGTAATCAGCCCCAGCATTTT
>TRBV29-1|TRBJ2-1|-|TRBD2
CSVGGGGAGNEQFF
TGCAGCGTTGGTGGGGGGGGAGCTGGAAATGAGCAGTTCTTC
>TRBV25-1|TRBJ2-5|-|TRBD2
CASSERLAGGETQYF
TGTGCCAGCAGTGAAAGACTAGCGGGAGGAGAGACCCAGTACTTC
>TRBV5-1|TRBJ2-7|-|-
CASSLSNRAAEQYF
TGCGCCAGCAGCTTGTCCAACAGGGCGGCCGAGCAGTACTTC
>TRBV5-1|TRBJ1-1|-|TRBD1
CASSWRQGDEAFF
TGCGCCAGCAGCTGGAGACAGGGGGATGAAGCTTTCTTT
>TRBV30|TRBJ1-1|once|-
CAFERGARSTEAFF
TGTGCCTTCGAGAGGGGGGCGCGGAGCACTGAAGCTTTCTTT
>TRBV9|TRBJ2-1|-|-
CASSDGPPREITYNEQFF
TGTGCCAGCAGCGATGGCCCCCCCCGTGAAATAACCTACAATGAGCAGTTCTTC
>TRBV28|TRBJ2-7|-|TRBD2
CASSFELAGGSYEQYF
TGTGCCAGCAGTTTCGAGCTAGCGGGAGGATCCTACGAGCAGTACTTC
>TRBV7-2|TRBJ1-4|few|-
CASSLGAVGKLFF
TGTGCCAGCAGCTTAGGTGCTGTTGGAAAACTGTTTTTT
>TRBV19|TRBJ1-4|once|-
CASSWRREATNEKLFF
TGTGCCAGTAGTTGGCGAAGGGAAGCAACTAATGAAAAACTGTTTTTT
>TRBV5-6|TRBJ2-7|-|-
CASSLSGGREQYF
TGTGCCAGCAGCTTGTCCGGGGGAAGGGAGCAGTACTTC
>TRBV9|TRBJ2-1|-|TRBD2
CASSVSGGTYNEQFF
TGTGCCAGCAGCGTTAGCGGGGGAACCTACAATGAGCAGTTCTTC
>TRBV5-1|TRBJ2-2|-|-
CASSRRSNTGELFF
TGCGCCAGCAGTCGAAGATCGAACACCGGGGAGCTGTTTTTT
>TRBV5-5|TRBJ2-1|-|TRBD2
CASSLFVAGGPGEQFF
TGTGCCAGCAGCTTGTTTGTAGCGGGAGGGCCCGGTGAGCAGTTCTTC
>TRBV6-5|TRBJ2-7|once|-
CASSRPTWSSYEQYF
TGTGCCAGCAGCCGACCCACTTGGAGCTCCTACGAGCAGTACTTC
>TRBV4-2|TRBJ2-1|once|TRBD1
CASSLQTGDSYNEQFF
TGTGCCAGCAGCCTTCAGACAGGGGACTCCTACAATGAGCAGTTCTTC
>TRBV4-1|TRBJ2-7|-|-
CASSQDFLATYEQYF
TGCGCCAGCAGCCAAGACTTTCTAGCGACCTACGAGCAGTACTTC
>TRBV7-2|TRBJ2-1|-|-
CASSLGTGPYNEQFF
TGTGCCAGCAGCTTGGGCACAGGGCCCTACAATGAGCAGTTCTTC
>TRBV5-1|TRBJ2-4|once|-
CASSDLSGVNIQYF
TGCGCCAGCAGCGATTTGTCAGGGGTAAACATTCAGTACTTC
>TRBV4-3|TRBJ1-5|-|-
CASSQDTRDYPQHF
TGCGCCAGCAGCCAAGATACCAGAGACTACCCCCAGCATTTT
>TRBV9|TRBJ2-5|once|-
CASSVLGFIKETQYF
TGTGCCAGCAGCGTGCTCGGCTTCATCAAAGAGACCCAGTACTTC
>TRBV7-9|TRBJ1-5|-|-
CASSPGGNNQPQHF
TGTGCCAGCAGCCCCGGGGGTAACAATCAGCCCCAGCATTTT
>TRBV14|TRBJ2-3|-|TRBD2
CASSPWRAAGGGTDTQYF
TGTGCCAGCAGCCCCTGGCGGGCCGCGGGAGGGGGCACAGATACGCAGTATTTT
>TRBV9|TRBJ2-3|-|-
CASSVGARGTDTQYF
TGTGCCAGCAGCGTAGGGGCTAGAGGCACAGATACGCAGTATTTT
>TRBV30|TRBJ2-2|-|TRBD2
CAWSLLAGATGELFF
TGTGCCTGGAGTTTACTAGCGGGAGCCACCGGGGAGCTGTTTTTT
>TRBV5-1|TRBJ2-6|-|-
CASSLGTSGANVLTF
TGCGCCAGCAGCTTGGGTACCTCTGGGGCCAACGTCCTGACTTTC